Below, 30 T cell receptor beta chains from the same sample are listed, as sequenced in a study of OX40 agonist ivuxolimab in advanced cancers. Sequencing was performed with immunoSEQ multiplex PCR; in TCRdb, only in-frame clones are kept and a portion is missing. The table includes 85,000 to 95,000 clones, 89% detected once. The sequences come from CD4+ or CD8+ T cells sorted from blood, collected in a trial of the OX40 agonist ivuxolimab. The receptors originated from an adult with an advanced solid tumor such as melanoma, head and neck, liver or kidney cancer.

The CDR3: CASSPLGTGYGYTF. The CDR3 nucleotides read TGTGCCAGCTCACCTCTCGGGACAGGCTATGGCTACACCTTC. V usage is TRBV18 and J usage is TRBJ1-2; 8 nucleotides align to TRBD1. Germline CDR1 is KGHSH and CDR2 is LQKENI. Trimming took 3 bases from V and 4 from J; bases not matched to a gene: 4. CDR3 length equals 14 residues.

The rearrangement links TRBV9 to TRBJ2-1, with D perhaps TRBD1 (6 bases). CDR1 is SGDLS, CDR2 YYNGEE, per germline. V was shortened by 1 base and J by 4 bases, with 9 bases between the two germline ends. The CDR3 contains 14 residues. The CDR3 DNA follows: TGTGCCAGCAGCGTACTGCAGGGGTACAATGAGCAGTTCTTC. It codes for CASSVLQGYNEQFF.

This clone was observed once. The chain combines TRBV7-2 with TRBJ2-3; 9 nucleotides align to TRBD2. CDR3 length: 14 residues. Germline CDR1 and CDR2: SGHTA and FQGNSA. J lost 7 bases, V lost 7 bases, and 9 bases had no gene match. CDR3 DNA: TGTGCCAGCAAAACCGGGACTAGCAGTAATACGCAGTATTTT. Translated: CASKTGTSSNTQYF.

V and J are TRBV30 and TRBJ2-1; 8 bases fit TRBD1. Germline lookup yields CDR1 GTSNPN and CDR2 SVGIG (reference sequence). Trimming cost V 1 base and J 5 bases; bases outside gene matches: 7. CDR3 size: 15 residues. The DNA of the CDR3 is TGTGCCTGGAGTGGGGCAGGGGGCGGGAACAATGAGCAGTTCTTC. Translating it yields CAWSGAGGGNNEQFF.

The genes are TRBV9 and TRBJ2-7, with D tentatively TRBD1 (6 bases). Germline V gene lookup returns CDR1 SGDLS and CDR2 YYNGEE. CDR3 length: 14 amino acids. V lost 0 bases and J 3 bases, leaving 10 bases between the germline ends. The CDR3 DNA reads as TGTGCCAGCAGCGTAGAGGACAGACTCTACGAGCAGTACTTC. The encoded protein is CASSVEDRLYEQYF. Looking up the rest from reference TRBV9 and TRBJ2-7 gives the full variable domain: DSGVTQTPKHLITATGQRVTLRCSPRSGDLSVYWYQQSLDQGLQFLIQYYNGEERAKGNILERFSAQQFPDLHSELNLSSLELGDSALYFCASSVEDRLYEQYFGPGTRLTVT.

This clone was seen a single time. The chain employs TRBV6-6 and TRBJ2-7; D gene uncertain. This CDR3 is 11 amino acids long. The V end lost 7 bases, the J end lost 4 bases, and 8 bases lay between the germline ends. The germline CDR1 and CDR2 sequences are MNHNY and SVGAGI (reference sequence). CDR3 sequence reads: CASTSMYEQYF. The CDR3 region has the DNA TGTGCCAGCACTTCGATGTACGAGCAGTACTTC.

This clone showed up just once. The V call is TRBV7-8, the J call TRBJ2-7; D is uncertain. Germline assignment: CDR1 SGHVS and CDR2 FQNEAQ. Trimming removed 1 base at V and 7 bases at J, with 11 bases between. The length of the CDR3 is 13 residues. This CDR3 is CASSLVSLGEQYF. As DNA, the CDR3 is TGTGCCAGCAGCTTAGTTAGTCTGGGGGAGCAGTACTTC.

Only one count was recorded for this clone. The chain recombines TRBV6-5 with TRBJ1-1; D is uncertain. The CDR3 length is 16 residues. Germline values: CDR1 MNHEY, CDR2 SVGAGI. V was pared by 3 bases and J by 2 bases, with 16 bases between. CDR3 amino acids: CASSYGRPSPNTEAFF. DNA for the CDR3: TGTGCCAGCAGTTATGGCAGGCCCTCACCAAACACTGAAGCTTTCTTT.

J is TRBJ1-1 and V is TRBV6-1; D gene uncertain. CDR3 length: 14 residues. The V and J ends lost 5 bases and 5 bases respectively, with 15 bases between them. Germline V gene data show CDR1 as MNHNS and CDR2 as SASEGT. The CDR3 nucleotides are TGTGCCAGCAGTCCAACGAGGGTAGGGACTGAAGCTTTCTTT. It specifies CASSPTRVGTEAFF.

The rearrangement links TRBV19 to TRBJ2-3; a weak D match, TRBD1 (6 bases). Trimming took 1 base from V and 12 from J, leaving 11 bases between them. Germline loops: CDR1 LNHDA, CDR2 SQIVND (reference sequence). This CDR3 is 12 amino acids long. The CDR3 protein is CASSIVGRGQYF. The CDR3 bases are TGTGCCAGTAGTATAGTAGGCAGGGGCCAGTATTTT.

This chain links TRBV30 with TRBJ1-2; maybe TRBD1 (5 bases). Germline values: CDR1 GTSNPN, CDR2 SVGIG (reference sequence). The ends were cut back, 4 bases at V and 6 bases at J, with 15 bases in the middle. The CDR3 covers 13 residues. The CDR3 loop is CAWNWGTGHGYTF. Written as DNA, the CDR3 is TGTGCCTGGAATTGGGGGACTGGCCATGGCTACACCTTC.

The CDR3 is CASSFAPGPNQPQHF. The CDR3 DNA reads as TGCGCCAGCAGCTTCGCGCCCGGTCCCAATCAGCCCCAGCATTTT. V usage is TRBV5-1 and J usage is TRBJ1-5; the D is unclear. V was cut by 2 bases and J by 3 bases, with 12 bases left in between. Germline values: CDR1 SGHRS, CDR2 YFSETQ. The CDR3 spans 15 residues.

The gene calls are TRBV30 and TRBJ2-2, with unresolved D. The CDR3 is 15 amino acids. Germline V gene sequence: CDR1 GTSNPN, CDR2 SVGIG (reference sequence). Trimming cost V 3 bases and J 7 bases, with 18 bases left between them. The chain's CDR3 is CAWRAGSSVIGELFF. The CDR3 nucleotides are TGTGCCTGGAGGGCTGGGTCCTCCGTGATCGGGGAGCTGTTTTTT.

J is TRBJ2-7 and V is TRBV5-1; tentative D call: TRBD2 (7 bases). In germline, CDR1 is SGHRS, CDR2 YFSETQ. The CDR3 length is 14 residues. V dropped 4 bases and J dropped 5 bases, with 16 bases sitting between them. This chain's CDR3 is CASSMGAGRDEQYF. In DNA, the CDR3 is TGCGCCAGCAGCATGGGGGCAGGGAGGGACGAGCAGTACTTC. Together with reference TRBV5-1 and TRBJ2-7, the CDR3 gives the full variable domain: KAGVTQTPRYLIKTRGQQVTLSCSPISGHRSVSWYQQTPGQGLQFLFEYFSETQRNKGNFPGRFSGRQFSNSRSEMNVSTLELGDSALYLCASSMGAGRDEQYFGPGTRLTVT.

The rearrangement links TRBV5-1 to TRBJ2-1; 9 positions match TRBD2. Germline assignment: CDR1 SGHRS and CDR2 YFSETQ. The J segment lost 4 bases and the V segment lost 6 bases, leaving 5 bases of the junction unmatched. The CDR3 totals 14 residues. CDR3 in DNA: TGCGCCAGCAACGAGCGGGGGGCTTACAATGAGCAGTTCTTC. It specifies CASNERGAYNEQFF.

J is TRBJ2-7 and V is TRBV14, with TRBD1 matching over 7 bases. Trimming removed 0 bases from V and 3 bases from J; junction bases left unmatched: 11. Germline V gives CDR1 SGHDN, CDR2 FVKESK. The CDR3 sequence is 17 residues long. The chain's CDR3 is CASSQDPGQGEIYEQYF. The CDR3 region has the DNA TGTGCCAGCAGCCAAGATCCTGGGCAGGGGGAAATCTACGAGCAGTACTTC.

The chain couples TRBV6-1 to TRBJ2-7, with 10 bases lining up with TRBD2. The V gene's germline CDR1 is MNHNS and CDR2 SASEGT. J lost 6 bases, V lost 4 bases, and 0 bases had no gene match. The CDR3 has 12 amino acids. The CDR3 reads CASSGLAGEQYF. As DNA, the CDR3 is TGTGCCAGCAGTGGACTAGCGGGCGAGCAGTACTTC.

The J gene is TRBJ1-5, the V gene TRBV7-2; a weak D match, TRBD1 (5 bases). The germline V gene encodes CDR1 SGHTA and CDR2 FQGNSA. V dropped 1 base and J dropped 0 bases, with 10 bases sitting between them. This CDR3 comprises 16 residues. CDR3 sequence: CASSLVGGNSNQPQHF. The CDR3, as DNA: TGTGCCAGCAGCTTAGTGGGGGGGAATAGCAATCAGCCCCAGCATTTT.

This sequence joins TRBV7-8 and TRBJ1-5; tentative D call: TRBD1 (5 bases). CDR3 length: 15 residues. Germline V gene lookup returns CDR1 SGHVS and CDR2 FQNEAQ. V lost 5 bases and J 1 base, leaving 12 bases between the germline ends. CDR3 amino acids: CASSRRRGSNQPQHF. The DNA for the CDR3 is TGTGCCAGCAGCCGAAGAAGGGGAAGCAATCAGCCCCAGCATTTT. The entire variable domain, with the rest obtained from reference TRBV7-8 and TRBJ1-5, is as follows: GAGVSQSPRYKVAKRGQDVALRCDPISGHVSLFWYQQALGQGPEFLTYFQNEAQLDKSGLPSDRFFAERPEGSVSTLKIQRTQQEDSAVYLCASSRRRGSNQPQHFGDGTRLSIL.

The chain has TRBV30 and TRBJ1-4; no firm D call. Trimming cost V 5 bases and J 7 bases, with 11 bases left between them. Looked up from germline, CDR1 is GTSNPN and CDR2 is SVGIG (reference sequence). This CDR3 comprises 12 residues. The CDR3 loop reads CAWLGPTEKLFF. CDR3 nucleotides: TGTGCCTGGCTCGGCCCAACTGAAAAACTGTTTTTT. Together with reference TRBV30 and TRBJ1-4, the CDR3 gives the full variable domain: SQTIHQWPATLVQPVGSPLSLECTVEGTSNPNLYWYRQAAGRGLQLLFYSVGIGQISSEVPQNLSASRPQDRQFILSSKKLLLSDSGFYLCAWLGPTEKLFFGSGTQLSVL.

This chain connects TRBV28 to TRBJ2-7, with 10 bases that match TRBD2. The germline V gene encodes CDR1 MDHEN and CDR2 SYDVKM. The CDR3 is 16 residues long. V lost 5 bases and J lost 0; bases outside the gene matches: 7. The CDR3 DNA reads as TGTGCCAGCAGTCCTAGCGGGAGCGTCCACTCCTACGAGCAGTACTTC. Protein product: CASSPSGSVHSYEQYF.

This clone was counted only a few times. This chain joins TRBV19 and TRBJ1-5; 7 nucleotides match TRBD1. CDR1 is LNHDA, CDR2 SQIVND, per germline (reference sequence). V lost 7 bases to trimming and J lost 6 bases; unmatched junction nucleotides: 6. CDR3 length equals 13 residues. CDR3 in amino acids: CASTPDRAQPQHF. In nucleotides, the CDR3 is TGTGCCAGTACCCCAGACAGGGCTCAGCCCCAGCATTTT.

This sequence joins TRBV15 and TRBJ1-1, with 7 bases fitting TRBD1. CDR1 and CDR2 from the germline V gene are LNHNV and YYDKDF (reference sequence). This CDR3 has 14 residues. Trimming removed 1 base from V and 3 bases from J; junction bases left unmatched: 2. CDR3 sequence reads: CATSRAQGDTEAFF. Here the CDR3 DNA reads TGTGCCACCAGCAGAGCGCAGGGGGACACTGAAGCTTTCTTT. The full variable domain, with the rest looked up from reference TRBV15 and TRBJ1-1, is DAMVIQNPRYQVTQFGKPVTLSCSQTLNHNVMYWYQQKSSQAPKLLFHYYDKDFNNEADTPDNFQSRRPNTSFCFLDIRSPGLGDTAMYLCATSRAQGDTEAFFGQGTRLTVV.

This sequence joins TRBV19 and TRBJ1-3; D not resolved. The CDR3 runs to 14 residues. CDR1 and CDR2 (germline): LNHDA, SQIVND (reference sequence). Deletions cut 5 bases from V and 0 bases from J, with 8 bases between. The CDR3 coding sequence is TGTGCCAGTAGTGCAGACGACTCTGGAAACACCATATATTTT. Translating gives CASSADDSGNTIYF.

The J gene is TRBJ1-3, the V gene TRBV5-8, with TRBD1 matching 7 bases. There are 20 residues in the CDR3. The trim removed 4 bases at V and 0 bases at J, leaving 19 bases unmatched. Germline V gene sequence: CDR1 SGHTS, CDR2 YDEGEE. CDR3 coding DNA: TGTGCCAGCAGCCCCGCGTTGGCCTACCGGACAGGAACCTCTGGAAACACCATATATTTT. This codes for CASSPALAYRTGTSGNTIYF.

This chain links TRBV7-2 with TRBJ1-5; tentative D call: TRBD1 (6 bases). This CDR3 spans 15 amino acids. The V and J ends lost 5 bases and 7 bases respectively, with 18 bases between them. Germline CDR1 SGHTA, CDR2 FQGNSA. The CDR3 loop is CASSLAGGYGQPQHF. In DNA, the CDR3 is TGTGCCAGCAGCCTCGCGGGGGGCTACGGACAGCCCCAGCATTTT. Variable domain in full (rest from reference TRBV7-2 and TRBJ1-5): GAGVSQSPSNKVTEKGKDVELRCDPISGHTALYWYRQSLGQGLEFLIYFQGNSAPDKSGLPSDRFSAERTGGSVSTLTIQRTQQEDSAVYLCASSLAGGYGQPQHFGDGTRLSIL.

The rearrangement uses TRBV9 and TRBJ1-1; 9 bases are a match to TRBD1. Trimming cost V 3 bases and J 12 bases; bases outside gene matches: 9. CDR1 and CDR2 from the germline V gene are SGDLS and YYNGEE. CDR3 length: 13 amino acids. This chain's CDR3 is CASSEGQGRETFF. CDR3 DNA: TGTGCCAGCAGCGAGGGACAGGGTAGGGAAACTTTCTTT.

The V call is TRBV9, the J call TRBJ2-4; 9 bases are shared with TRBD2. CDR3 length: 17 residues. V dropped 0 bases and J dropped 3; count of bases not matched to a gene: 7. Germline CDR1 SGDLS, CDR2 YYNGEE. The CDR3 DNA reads TGTGCCAGCAGCGTAGCGGGACTAGCTGGGGACAAAAACATTCAGTACTTC. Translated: CASSVAGLAGDKNIQYF.

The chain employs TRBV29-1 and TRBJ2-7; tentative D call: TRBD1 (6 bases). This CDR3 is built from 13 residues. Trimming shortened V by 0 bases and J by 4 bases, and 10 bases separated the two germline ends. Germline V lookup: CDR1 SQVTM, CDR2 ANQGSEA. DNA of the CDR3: TGCAGCGTTGAAGATCAGGGGTCTTACGAGCAGTACTTC. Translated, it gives CSVEDQGSYEQYF.

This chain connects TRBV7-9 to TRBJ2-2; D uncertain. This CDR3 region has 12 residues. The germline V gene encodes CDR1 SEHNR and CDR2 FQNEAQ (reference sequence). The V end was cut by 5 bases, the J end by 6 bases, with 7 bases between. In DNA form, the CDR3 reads TGTGCCAGCAGCCCCTACGCCGGGGAGCTGTTTTTT. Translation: CASSPYAGELFF.